This entry concerns a single TCR beta chain. Antigen: not known. This CDR3 has 15 residues. Germline V gene data show CDR1 as DFQATT and CDR2 as SNEGSKA (reference sequence). TCRdb reprocessed the 5' RACE reads; each CDR3 protein has one entry and no DNA is given. Recorded here are 550,000 to 600,000 distinct CDR3 sequences; the top ten clones represent 3% to 4.5%. The data belong to a study of T cells expressing NK-cell markers. Overall study context: Researchers got TCR beta repertoires out of sorted CD3+CD56+NKG2C+, CD3+CD56+NKG2C- and CD3+CD56-NKG2C+ T cells. One of the eight sequenced donors was seronegative, whereas the other seven were HCMV-seropositive.

General study results and limits: One observes that, in several donors, these clonotypes were also the leading ones within the CD3+CD56-NKG2C+ fraction. No clear determination of HCMV specificity was made for expanded NKG2C+ T cell clones.

The genes are TRBV20-1 and TRBJ1-5; TCRdb lists TRBD1, though no DNA is available to test this call. The TCR comes from a young man in good health. The specimen sequenced was blood T cells: a sorted CD56 or NKG2C T cell subset, CD4+ or CD8+ T cells, or bulk PBMC T cells (not recorded which). The CDR3 sequence: CSAQQGTDSNQPQHF.